This T cell receptor beta chain appears in the sequencing data of a study of T cell responses to AZD1222 COVID-19 vaccine (dated by TCRdb to the early 2020s). With respect to the entire study: AZD1222 recipients with second doses at about 4 weeks or about 12 weeks were pooled, because spike-specific TCR depth and breadth did not differ between schedules. TCR sequencing covered fewer than 250 trial participants: around 210 given two doses of AZD1222 and some 25 given two doses of MenACWY control vaccine. Trial participants were enrolled by age into 18-55, 56-69 and 70-plus year subgroups, with approximately 160, 26 and 62 TCR-sequenced participants respectively. What the authors observed across the whole study: Most participants were white British and females outnumbered males, and the authors suggested that clonal diversity may have been underestimated. Conclusions about previously exposed vaccinees are limited, since just six or seven AZD1222 recipients were seropositive for SARS-CoV-2 at baseline. After two AZD1222 doses, both the breadth and the depth of spike-specific TCRs were significantly higher than at day 0 and than in MenACWY recipients. Nearly half of unique spike-specific TCRs reportedly recognized epitopes outside regions mutated in the B.1.351 and B.1.1.7 variants. Vaccine-associated CD4 TCRs spanned the whole spike protein, with dominant responses in regions 160-218 and 743-854. Because no day 14 peak-response samples were available, the repertoires could be characterized only after the peak T cell response. In the small 56-69-year group, the increase in depth fell short of significance, most likely because of low power.

The CDR3 regions of human TCRbeta chains were subjected to immunosequencing. The original pipeline was this. TCRs in the repertoires were compared against a reference library of SARS-CoV-2-specific TCRs that had been generated with the MIRA antigen-specificity platform. Breadth meant the fraction of unique TCRs that were SARS-CoV-2-associated, whereas depth meant the fraction of total T cells that were SARS-CoV-2-associated. Using the MIRA data, every spike-specific TCR was mapped to the spike region that the TCR reacted to and assigned to either a CD4 or a CD8 class. Log10-transformed breadth and depth values were compared by one-way ANOVA with Sidak's multiple comparisons tests. TCRdb carries this immuneACCESS record with in-frame sequences only. Its versions omit some clonotypes, under half of them owing to an unresolved V gene in the studies checked, with the rest unexplained. That table furnishes V, J and clone size, whereas the DNA furnished D and trimming. The sample includes some 120,000 clones, with roughly 90% observed a single time. Of the sample, approximately 4.2% falls within the top ten clones.

Concerning this clone: The antigen this receptor binds is unknown. Base qualities are missing; no much larger clone stands one base away.

The CDR3 measures 17 amino acids from cysteine to phenylalanine. Only CDR3 DNA remains: 51 bases, in frame from the first base. This specimen's time point label, interpreted: baseline before first vaccination. The vaccinee samples were drawn from two UK trials, COV001 and COV002, one of which was a single-blind randomized controlled phase 2/3 trial testing AZD1222 (ChAdOx1 nCoV-19) in healthy adults. For TCRbeta chain sequencing, PBMC samples from trial participants were taken at day 0 and at day 28 after the second dose. The specimen comprised peripheral blood, sampled on day 0 of AZD1222 vaccination. This sequence was found in an adult in good health. The rearrangement joined TRBV21-1 to TRBJ2-7; TRBD2, the table's D call, was not compared with the DNA. TRBV21-1 is a recognized pseudogene. The CDR3 reads as follows: CASSPSSYRDSRYEQYF. The DNA reads as follows: TGTGCCAGCAGCCCTTCTTCTTACCGGGACTCTCGCTACGAGCAGTACTTC.